Following are 27 T cell receptor beta chains from one sample sequenced in a study of blood T cells in healthy people across ages. Next came a second PCR, run for about 7 to 12 cycles, which used a sample-barcoded 5' primer along with a J-beta primer mix. TCRdb re-called the 5' RACE reads with MiXCR, one entry per CDR3 protein. The profile shows hundreds of thousands of distinct CDR3 sequences, 25% to 30% of them singletons. Sequenced: blood. These receptors were collected from a woman at least 80 years old in good health.

To note about this clonotype: A much larger clone lies a single base off, so this may be a read error. The chain couples TRBV21-1 to TRBJ2-3. TRBV21-1 is tagged as a pseudogene. This CDR3 region has 18 residues. The CDR3 loop reads CTSSKAQGKGVSTDTQYF. The DNA of the CDR3 is TGTACCAGCAGCAAAGCGCAGGGAAAAGGAGTGAGCACAGATACGCAGTATTTT.

The CDR3 reads CASSARLGGFQETQYF. As DNA, the CDR3 is TGTGCCAGCAGCGCCAGATTGGGTGGTTTCCAAGAGACCCAGTACTTC. V gene TRBV7-2 combines with J gene TRBJ2-5; no clear D gene. The CDR3 sequence is 16 residues long. Trimming pared 5 bases from V and 1 base from J, leaving 17 bases between. Germline assignment: CDR1 SGHTA and CDR2 FQGNSA.

The chain has TRBV6-5 and TRBJ2-4; either TRBD1 or TRBD2 may fit D (5 bases each). The germline gives CDR1 MNHEY, CDR2 SVGAGI. CDR3 length: 11 amino acids. The germline V and J ends were trimmed by 6 bases and 13 bases, with 13 bases remaining between them. CDR3 sequence reads: CASRELGEQYF. The CDR3 DNA follows: TGTGCCAGCAGAGAGTTGGGGGAGCAGTACTTC.

This clonotype was observed a single time. Possible read error: a much larger clone is one base away. The chain employs TRBV5-1 and TRBJ2-5; TRBD2 agrees at 15 bases. The germline gives CDR1 SGHRS, CDR2 YFSETQ. The CDR3 is 18 residues long. The DNA for the CDR3 is TGCACCAGCAGCTTGGAAGGACTAGCGGGGGGGCGGCGAGAGACCCAGTACTTC. Translated: CTSSLEGLAGGRRETQYF.

The V and J genes are TRBV4-2 and TRBJ1-1; D uncertain. The germline V gene has CDR1 LGHNA and CDR2 YNFKEQ. The ends were cut back, 0 bases at V and 6 bases at J, with 8 bases in the middle. The CDR3 loop spans 13 amino acids. The CDR3 here is CASSQDGSPEAFF. As DNA, the CDR3 is TGTGCCAGCAGCCAAGATGGAAGCCCTGAAGCTTTCTTT.

Many counts were recorded for this clonotype. The chain joins TRBV9 to TRBJ2-3; 8 positions match TRBD2. Germline-derived CDR1 and CDR2 are SGDLS and YYNGEE. The CDR3 loop spans 17 amino acids. With 4 bases clipped from V and 1 base from J, the junction kept 11 bases outside the gene matches. The CDR3 region has the DNA TGTGCCAGCAGCCATCGTCGGGGGGGGAGTGGCACAGATACGCAGTATTTT. Its protein product is CASSHRRGGSGTDTQYF.

Remarks on this clonotype: This may be a read error, as it is one base from a much larger clone. The genes are TRBV7-2 and TRBJ2-7; 15 bases map to TRBD2. The tail of the sequence fits TRBJ2-5 better, so the J call may be wrong. Germline V gene lookup returns CDR1 SGHTA and CDR2 FQGNSA. The CDR3 loop spans 18 amino acids. The CDR3 DNA sequence: TGTGCCAGCAGCGACTCGGGACTAGCGGGGGGCCGGGGAGAGACCCAGTACTTC. It translates to CASSDSGLAGGRGETQYF.

About this clonotype itself: A much more abundant neighbour one base away suggests this may be a read error. V gene TRBV12-3 or TRBV12-4 combines with J gene TRBJ1-5; D not resolved. The CDR3 has 15 amino acids. With 7 bases removed from V and 1 base from J, the gap between germline ends came to 14 bases. The CDR3, as DNA: TGTGCCAGCACTCCGGACGGGCTCAGCAATCAGCCCCAGCATTTT. Its protein is CASTPDGLSNQPQHF.

About this clonotype: The junction shows a germline mismatch at one end, possibly a read error. The chain has TRBV7-2 and TRBJ2-3; TRBD2 matches 8 bases. The CDR3 loop spans 17 amino acids. Germline CDR1 reads SGHTA; CDR2 reads FQGNSA. This chain's CDR3 is CASSLEQTGGRGDAQYF. The CDR3 DNA reads TGTGCCAGCAGCTTAGAACAGACGGGGGGGCGTGGAGATGCGCAGTATTTT.

The J gene is TRBJ1-2, the V gene TRBV20-1; 9 bases line up with TRBD1. Germline V gives CDR1 DFQATT, CDR2 SNEGSKA (reference sequence). The CDR3 spans 12 residues. V lost 5 bases to trimming and J lost 6 bases; unmatched junction nucleotides: 4. CDR3 DNA: TGCAGTGCTTCGGACAGGGGCCATGGCTACACCTTC. As protein: CSASDRGHGYTF.

This rearrangement joins TRBV18 to TRBJ2-7; the D gene is possibly TRBD1 (5 bases). This CDR3 has 13 amino acids. Germline CDR1 is KGHSH and CDR2 is LQKENI. V was cut by 2 bases and J by 5 bases, with 10 bases left in between. The DNA for the CDR3 is TGTGCCAGCTCACCAGCCCAGGGCCACGAGCAGTACTTC. Protein sequence: CASSPAQGHEQYF.

Points on this clonotype: This clone may be a read error of a much larger clone one base away. This rearrangement joins TRBV29-1 to TRBJ1-2; no clear D. The CDR3 has 12 amino acids. Germline CDR1 SQVTM, CDR2 ANQGSEA. CDR3 region: CSVEDQLGGHTF. Here the CDR3 DNA reads TGCAGCGTTGAAGATCAGTTGGGTGGCCACACCTTC.

This clonotype showed up many times. The chain employs TRBV20-1 and TRBJ1-5; the D gene is possibly TRBD1 (5 bases). Germline CDR1 is DFQATT and CDR2 is SNEGSKA (reference sequence). Trimming removed 7 bases at V and 4 bases at J, with 14 bases between. The CDR3 length is 13 residues. The CDR3 sequence is CSVVRADNQPQHF. The DNA for the CDR3 is TGCAGTGTGGTCAGGGCGGATAATCAGCCCCAGCATTTT.

The sample holds many counts of this clonotype. The chain has TRBV7-2 and TRBJ1-2; tentatively, D is TRBD1 (6 bases). CDR3 size: 14 residues. Trimming stripped 5 bases from V and 4 bases from J, with 14 bases between. Germline V lookup: CDR1 SGHTA, CDR2 FQGNSA. The CDR3 region has the DNA TGTGCCAGCAGCCGAGACAGGACTATCTATGGCTACACCTTC. Its protein product is CASSRDRTIYGYTF.

This clonotype has just a few counts. A much larger clone sits a single nucleotide away, making a read error possible. This chain uses TRBV7-2 with TRBJ1-5, with D possibly being TRBD1 (6 bases). CDR3 length equals 15 residues. V was clipped by 5 bases and J by 3 bases, with 14 bases between them. Germline assignment: CDR1 SGHTA and CDR2 FQGNSA. The CDR3, as DNA: TGTGCCAGCAGCCGGGGTCACAGGGTCAATCAGCCCCAGCATTTT. Translated, it gives CASSRGHRVNQPQHF. Filled out from reference TRBV7-2 and TRBJ1-5, the complete variable domain reads GAGVSQSPSNKVTEKGKDVELRCDPISGHTALYWYRQSLGQGLEFLIYFQGNSAPDKSGLPSDRFSAERTGGSVSTLTIQRTQQEDSAVYLCASSRGHRVNQPQHFGDGTRLSIL.

On this clonotype: This may arise from a read error, as a much more abundant clone is one base away. This chain connects TRBV20-1 to TRBJ2-7; D is tentatively TRBD1 or TRBD2 (5 bases each). The end of the DNA fits TRBJ2-5 better, so the J call may be wrong. The CDR3 is 12 amino acids. CDR1 is DFQATT and CDR2 is SNEGSKA in the germline V gene (reference sequence). CDR3 residues: CSAHRDVQTQYF. CDR3 nucleotide sequence: TGCAGTGCTCACCGGGACGTACAGACCCAGTACTTC.

V and J are TRBV6-2 or TRBV6-3 and TRBJ2-7; D is ambiguous. This CDR3 is 11 amino acids long. Germline V CDR1 and CDR2: MNHEY, SVGEGT. V gave up 6 bases and J gave up 10 bases, with 13 bases separating them. Here the CDR3 DNA reads TGTGCCAGCAGCTGGCGAGAGGCCCAGTACTTC. Its translation is CASSWREAQYF.

This clonotype was picked up a small number of times. V gene TRBV7-9 combines with J gene TRBJ1-2, with a weak D call TRBD1 (6 bases). Trimming cost V 10 bases and J 7 bases, with 19 bases left between them. Germline V gene data show CDR1 as SEHNR and CDR2 as FQNEAQ (reference sequence). CDR3 length equals 13 residues. The CDR3 region has the DNA TGTGCCACCCTCGACGGGGGGCGGGGTGGCTACACCTTC. It is translated as CATLDGGRGGYTF. Filled out from reference TRBV7-9 and TRBJ1-2, the complete variable domain reads DTGVSQNPRHKITKRGQNVTFRCDPISEHNRLYWYRQTLGQGPEFLTYFQNEAQLEKSRLLSDRFSAERPKGSFSTLEIQRTEQGDSAMYLCATLDGGRGGYTFGSGTRLTVV.

Of note for this clonotype: This may come from a read error, since a much larger clone is one base off. This chain links TRBV18 with TRBJ2-7, with a weak D call TRBD1 (6 bases). The better agreement between TRBJ2-5 and the DNA end casts doubt on the J call. Germline assignment: CDR1 KGHSH and CDR2 LQKENI. The CDR3 is 15 amino acids. As DNA, the CDR3 is TGTGCCAGCTCATCACCGTCAGGCAGGGGAGAGACCCAGTACTTC. Protein product: CASSSPSGRGETQYF.

This clonotype was seen repeatedly, ten times or more. V usage is TRBV20-1 and J usage is TRBJ1-2; 8 nucleotides line up with TRBD1. Germline V gene sequence: CDR1 DFQATT, CDR2 SNEGSKA (reference sequence). Trimming removed 6 bases from V and 4 bases from J; junction bases left unmatched: 16. This CDR3 spans 16 amino acids. The CDR3 coding sequence is TGCAGTGCCAGATCCGACGGACAGGGCGGGCGCTATGGCTACACCTTC. It yields the protein CSARSDGQGGRYGYTF.

This clonotype was counted many times. The chain employs TRBV15 and TRBJ1-2, with 8 bases identical to TRBD1. The CDR3 is made up of 13 amino acids. Germline V gene sequence: CDR1 LNHNV, CDR2 YYDKDF (reference sequence). The V segment lost 1 base and the J segment 13 bases; nucleotides outside the gene matches: 8. The CDR3 spells CATSRGGQEGVTF. CDR3 coding DNA: TGTGCCACCAGCAGAGGGGGACAGGAAGGTGTCACCTTC.

This clonotype was seen many times. J is TRBJ2-1 and V is TRBV6-2 or TRBV6-3; 10 bases match TRBD1. The junction had 15 bases not matched to a gene; V was cut back by 0 bases and J by 1 base. The CDR3 is 21 residues long. Per the germline V gene, CDR1 is MNHEY and CDR2 is SVGEGT. CDR3 sequence reads: CASSYSPSGTGALSSYNEQFF. The CDR3 DNA reads as TGTGCCAGCAGTTACTCGCCCTCCGGGACAGGGGCCCTATCGTCCTACAATGAGCAGTTCTTC.

In regard to this clonotype: A much larger clone is a single base away; this may be a read error. J is TRBJ2-4 and V is TRBV12-3 or TRBV12-4; 10 positions match TRBD1. J was trimmed by 13 bases and V by 5 bases; bases with no gene match: 11. CDR3 length equals 14 residues. This CDR3 is CASSGRQGAYKQYF. DNA for the CDR3: TGTGCCAGCAGTGGTCGACAGGGGGCCTACAAGCAGTACTTC.

With regard to this clonotype: This may arise from a read error, as a much more abundant clone is one base away. This sequence joins TRBV12-3 or TRBV12-4 and TRBJ1-4; 7 bases map to TRBD1. The CDR3 totals 14 residues. Written as DNA, the CDR3 is TGTGCCAGCAGACGAGGGGGCGAGGGTGAAAAACCGTTTTTT. Its translation: CASRRGGEGEKPFF.

V is TRBV5-1 and J is TRBJ2-1, with 13 nucleotides matching TRBD2. The CDR3 covers 18 residues. J was trimmed by 0 bases and V by 3 bases; bases with no gene match: 6. Germline CDR1 SGHRS, CDR2 YFSETQ. CDR3 residues: CASSSLTSGRPSYNEQFF. CDR3 DNA: TGCGCCAGCAGCTCCCTGACTAGCGGGAGGCCCTCCTACAATGAGCAGTTCTTC.

This clonotype was recorded many times. This chain joins TRBV5-5 and TRBJ2-5; 8 nucleotides align to TRBD1. The length of the CDR3 is 17 residues. Germline CDR1 and CDR2: SGHKS and YYEKEE (reference sequence). The V segment lost 2 bases and the J segment 5 bases; nucleotides outside the gene matches: 14. The CDR3 sequence: CASSFFLGQGGRETQYF. In DNA, the CDR3 is TGTGCCAGCAGCTTTTTTCTTGGACAGGGAGGAAGGGAGACCCAGTACTTC.

This clonotype turned up a few times. This may be a read error, as it is one base from a much larger clone. The CDR3 loop is CASSHQGYNEQYF. The CDR3 region has the DNA TGCGCCAGCAGCCACCAGGGTTACAATGAGCAGTACTTC. The V call is TRBV5-1, the J call TRBJ2-1; a weak D match, TRBD1 (5 bases). The end of the DNA aligns better with TRBJ2-7, so the J call may be wrong. CDR1 and CDR2 from the germline V gene are SGHRS and YFSETQ. This CDR3 is built from 13 residues.